The sequence of this T cell receptor (beta chain) was determined in a study of blood T cell repertoires in COVID-19 (TCRdb year 2020). In terms of the full investigation: Samples from collaborators originated in the United States, Italy and Spain and spanned both the acute and convalescent phases of COVID-19. The material from the prospective study consisted of cDNA or gDNA derived from T cells, B-cell-depleted T cells, or PBMCs. Deeply sampled blood TCRbeta repertoires from subjects exposed to, actively infected with, or recovered from COVID-19 were included in the dataset. A freely available public database, intended as a resource for researchers studying the immune response to SARS-CoV-2, is where the repertoires were released. The samples were drawn from two sources: the first 160 participants of the ongoing ImmuneRACE study, and 1,000 to 1,500 subjects contributed by 6 global collaborators. Nearly every sample came with metadata listing a de-identified subject ID, COVID-19 status, age in years and sex. Where HLA class I and class II types were available, the types were taken from metadata supplied by the sample provider, not from assay-based typing.

The immunoSEQ Assay, a bias-controlled multiplex PCR, was used to amplify TCRbeta CDR3 regions from genomic DNA. Concerning the study's data processing: Within the assay, amplification of reference gene primers was used to estimate how many nucleated cells each sample contained. To quantify the absolute abundance of each unique TCRbeta CDR3 rearrangement, sequence reads were collapsed and filtered. For each sample, productive Simpson clonality was calculated as the square root of Simpson's diversity index over productive rearrangements. The clones in this table, taken by TCRdb from immuneACCESS, are in-frame only. Not every clone is retained; where verified, under half of the shortfall comes from an unresolved V gene, and the cause of the rest is unknown. Clonal size and the V and J genes are those of that table, whereas D and trimming came from the DNA. Across this sample there are fewer than 250,000 clones, with around 85% seen only once. In total, the top ten clones hold roughly 0.78% of the sample.

Each collaborating institution followed its own protocols to collect whole blood in K2EDTA tubes. For TCRbeta analysis, collaborators shipped samples as frozen whole blood, isolated PBMCs, or DNA extracted from either of those sample types. Results and caveats for the whole study, not just this receptor: The amount of clinical and demographic metadata varied by source and participant and was provided uncurated.

This clone is a singleton in its sample. Its antigen remains undetermined. Base qualities are not at hand, and no much larger clone is one base apart. Source material: peripheral blood. This receptor was obtained from a woman aged 70-85 years with acute or convalescent COVID-19.

The DNA sequence follows: TGTGCCAGCTCTCGGGAGGGGGTTCCCTTCGACGAGCAGTACTTC. Its protein product is CASSREGVPFDEQYF. The sequence joins TRBV2 to TRBJ2-7, and TRBD2 aligns with 8 junction nucleotides. Ends trimmed: V by 8 bases, J by 5 bases; bases unmatched to a gene: 14. From cysteine to phenylalanine, the CDR3 is 15 amino acids long. Kept here is only the CDR3 DNA, which spans 45 bases and is read in frame from base 1. CDR1 and CDR2 are drawn from the germline V gene: SNHLY, FYNNEI.